The 3 T cell receptor beta chains listed next were all sequenced from one sample in a study of shared T cell receptors in the human thymus. Clones were sequenced by immunoSEQ multiplex PCR, and TCRdb holds only the in-frame ones, with some missing. The data show some 760,000 clones, with 80% to 90% seen just once and more than 0.008% held by the top ten. The sample also formed part of further work on human thymus T cells.

Source material: thymocytes. All receptors come from a girl under three years old with a congenital heart defect.

This clone was seen only once. The rearrangement uses TRBV9 and TRBJ2-7; 7 positions match TRBD1. After removal of 2 bases from V and 8 bases from J, the junction contained 4 bases not matched to a gene. The CDR3 sequence is 12 residues long. Germline V gene data show CDR1 as SGDLS and CDR2 as YYNGEE. DNA of the CDR3: TGTGCCAGCAGCGTCCCCAGGGGGAAGCAGTACTTC. As protein: CASSVPRGKQYF.

The J gene is TRBJ2-7, the V gene TRBV6-5; D might be TRBD1 (5 bases). The CDR3 has 15 residues. V was clipped by 0 bases and J by 4 bases, with 13 bases between them. CDR1 and CDR2 (germline): MNHEY, SVGAGI. CDR3 DNA: TGTGCCAGCAGTTACTCGAGACAGACCTTTTACGAGCAGTACTTC. It codes for CASSYSRQTFYEQYF.

This chain's CDR3 is CASSLRSNTEAFF. CDR3 bases: TGCGCCAGCAGCCTTCGTAGTAACACTGAAGCTTTCTTT. The gene calls are TRBV5-1 and TRBJ1-1; D gene unclear. This CDR3 contains 13 residues. Per the germline V gene, CDR1 is SGHRS and CDR2 is YFSETQ. V was cut by 4 bases and J by 2 bases, with 9 bases left in between.